The subject of this entry is one T cell receptor beta chain. This clonotype was observed a handful of times. The target of this receptor is not known. Base quality data are lacking; no much larger clone is found one base away. Trimming costs V 4 bases and J 4 bases, and their ends lie 7 bases apart. From the cysteine up to the phenylalanine, the CDR3 has a length of 12 residues. The retained sequence is limited to the CDR3, 36 bases, with the frame set at the first base. Sequencer: Illumina NovaSeq 6000. TCRalpha and TCRbeta cDNA libraries were constructed by 5'RACE with constant-segment primers, with sample barcodes and unique molecular identifiers being introduced. Trizol reagent was used to extract RNA from every sample. Library amplification was performed in two PCR steps, and a second sample barcode and Illumina TruSeq adapters were introduced in the second step. Libraries were sequenced on an Illumina NovaSeq with 2 x 150 bp paired-end reads. Regarding the original processing steps: Reads were demultiplexed and collapsed into UMI-guided consensus sequences with migec v1.2.7. Using mixcr v2.1.11, the UMI consensuses were aligned to TRA and TRB V and J templates and assembled into clonotypes. A clonotype was counted as expanded or contracted only if both edgeR and NoisET called the change significant, with noise models trained on biological replicates. For edgeR calls, the cutoffs were a false discovery rate-adjusted p below 0.01 and a log2 fold-change threshold of 1. As an exploratory analysis of dynamics, PCA with hierarchical clustering was applied to max-normalized trajectories of the 1000 most abundant clonotypes. Each responding clone was given a CD4 or CD8 phenotype based on the CD4+ and CD8+ repertoires, which had been sequenced separately. Clones were called with MiXCR by TCRdb after fastp trimmed the public reads at Q25, and only in-frame beta chains were retained. Entries that share a CDR3 protein sequence are merged under the most common genes and DNA. The V and J calls reflect TCRdb's pipeline rather than the authors' work. Recorded for this sample are under 300,000 distinct CDR3 sequences; around 10% of them occurred a single time. Of the sample, more than 20% falls within the top ten clones.

The data derive from a study of T-cell memory formation after mild COVID-19 (dated by TCRdb to the early 2020s). For the wider study: TCR sequence clusters from the two donors were found to be largely donor specific. The cohort comprised two young, previously healthy adult volunteers, one female and one male. In two donors, T-cell clones that expanded and contracted after mild COVID-19 were tracked by sequencing TCRalpha and TCRbeta repertoires over time.

PBMCs were isolated by Ficoll-Paque density gradient centrifugation. General conclusions and limits of the study: Whether the second-wave clones peaking on day 37 were SARS-CoV-2 specific was not confirmed. The study included only a couple of mild cases, and larger cohorts that include severe cases with pre-infection samples were judged to be necessary. Contracting CD4+ clones turned up mainly in the CM and EM memory subsets, whereas EMRA was where CD8+ clones were enriched. Some responding clones were found in pre-infection memory, which suggests that pre-existing cross-reactive memory T cells took part in the SARS-CoV-2 response. Balanced CD4/CD8 phenotypes were observed for clones contracting from day 15 to 85, whereas a bias towards CD4+ was observed for a second wave of clones expanding from day 15 to 37.

The specimen was PBMCs or a T cell subset sorted from them (not recorded which). The chain links TRBV12-3 or TRBV12-4 with TRBJ2-5; there is no confident call for the D gene. The clonotype comes from a young man who had mild COVID-19 (a few samples of this study predate the infection). The sample titles of this study are shuffled in the database, so cell type and time point are left out; the donor was told from shared clones. The CDR3 reads CASSYDGETQYF. The nucleotide sequence reads TGTGCCAGCAGTTACGACGGAGAGACCCAGTACTTC.